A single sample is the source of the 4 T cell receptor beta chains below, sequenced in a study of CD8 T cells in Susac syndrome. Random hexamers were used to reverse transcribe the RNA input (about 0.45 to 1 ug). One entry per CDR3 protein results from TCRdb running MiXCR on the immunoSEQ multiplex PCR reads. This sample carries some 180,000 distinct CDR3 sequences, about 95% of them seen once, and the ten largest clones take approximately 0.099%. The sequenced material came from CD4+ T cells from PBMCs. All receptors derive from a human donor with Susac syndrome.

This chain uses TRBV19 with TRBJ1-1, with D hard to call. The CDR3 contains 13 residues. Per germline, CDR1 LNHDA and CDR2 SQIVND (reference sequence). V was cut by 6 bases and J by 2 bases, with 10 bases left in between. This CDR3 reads CASSALQNTEAFF. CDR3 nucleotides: TGTGCCAGTAGCGCACTCCAAAACACTGAAGCTTTCTTT.

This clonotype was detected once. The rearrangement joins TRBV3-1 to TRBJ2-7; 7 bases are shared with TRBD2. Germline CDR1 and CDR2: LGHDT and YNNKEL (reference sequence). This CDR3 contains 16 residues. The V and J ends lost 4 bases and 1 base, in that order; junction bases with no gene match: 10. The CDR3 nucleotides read TGTGCCAGCAGCCCGGGGGACGGGGGGTCGTCCTACGAGCAGTACTTC. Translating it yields CASSPGDGGSSYEQYF.

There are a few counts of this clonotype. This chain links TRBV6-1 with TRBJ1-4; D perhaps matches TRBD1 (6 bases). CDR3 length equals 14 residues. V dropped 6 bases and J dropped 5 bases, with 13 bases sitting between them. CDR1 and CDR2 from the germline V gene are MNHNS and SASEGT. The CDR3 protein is CASSFDRRNEKLFF. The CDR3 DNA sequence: TGTGCCAGCAGCTTCGACAGGAGGAATGAAAAACTGTTTTTT.

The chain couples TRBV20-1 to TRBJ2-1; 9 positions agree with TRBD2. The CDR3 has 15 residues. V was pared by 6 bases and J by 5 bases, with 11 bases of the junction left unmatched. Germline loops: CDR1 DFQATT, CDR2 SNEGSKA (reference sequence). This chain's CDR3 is CSALAGGGRDNEQFF. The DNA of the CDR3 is TGCAGTGCCCTGGCTGGGGGCGGGAGGGACAATGAGCAGTTCTTC.